This T cell receptor beta chain appears in the sequencing data of a study of cytomegalovirus exposure and HLA in healthy donors. PCR amplification relied on 60 Vbeta primers (plus 13 Jbeta primers). Clones were read by immunoSEQ multiplex PCR, and TCRdb kept only the in-frame ones, dropping some. The sample lists 57,000 or so clones; around 75% were seen once. The CDR3 covers 16 residues. CDR1 and CDR2 from the germline V gene are MNHEY and SMNVEV (reference sequence). With V trimmed by 3 bases and J by 2 bases, 6 bases remained unmatched. The specimen sequenced was PBMCs. The sequence came from a man aged 50-60 years in good health and CMV-seropositive. V usage is TRBV27 and J usage is TRBJ2-3, with 9 positions matching TRBD2. In nucleotides, the CDR3 is TGTGCCAGCAGTTTCATTAGCGGGAGTTACACAGATACGCAGTATTTT. Translation gives CASSFISGSYTDTQYF.